This T cell receptor beta chain is from a study of CD8+CD57+ T cells in acquired aplastic anemia. Turning to the study itself: Each DNA sample taken from sorted CD4+ and CD8+ cells came to 3.2 ug on average. Study-level results: Shared by patients and controls, some 29 CD8+ CDR3s were abundant in patients. Patients versus controls showed no significant CD8+ Simpson's diversity difference.

Notes on this clonotype: Its antigen is still unknown. Since a much larger clone is just one base distant, this may be a read error.

CDR3 length: 12 residues. Germline V gives CDR1 DFQATT, CDR2 SNEGSKA (reference sequence). Genomic DNA, the template, was used for profiling of the TCR beta VDJ and CDR3. MiXCR, applied by TCRdb to the reads, yields one record per CDR3 protein. The table lists hundreds of thousands of distinct CDR3 sequences, 25% to 40% of them singletons. CD8+CD57+ cell expansion, shown by flow cytometry, had occurred in the patients selected for sequencing. Each patient gave a blood sample that was collected before any therapy had been received. The receptor was derived from a human donor with aplastic anemia. This chain uses TRBV20-1 with TRBJ1-2; tentative D call: TRBD1 (5 bases). Sequencing was carried out using sorted CD4+, CD8+, or CD8+CD57+ T cells (not recorded which) from PBMCs. This chain's CDR3 is CRAKDSNYGYTF. In DNA, the CDR3 is TGCCGTGCTAAAGACAGCAACTATGGCTACACCTTC.